This T cell receptor beta chain was obtained from a study of shared clonotypes between healthy human individuals (dated by TCRdb to about 2020). Describing the broader study: The cohort included three men and two women between 18 and 49 years of age. Per donor, three plates each were used for CD4 naive and CD4 memory, two for CD8 naive, and one for CD8 memory. To estimate repertoire size and how much clonotypes are shared between individuals, the study performed deep sequencing of blood TCR repertoires from 4 to 6 healthy adults. Different laboratories and diverse techniques were used to prepare libraries and sequence TCR repertoires, to increase sequencing depth and limit assay-specific biases. Each donor's leukapheresis produced roughly between roughly 0.85 and 10 billion PBMCs. The paper as a whole reports these results and caveats: Pairwise subsampling indicated that sequencing depth was expected to affect the degree of clonotype sharing among donors. Rarefaction of sorted-subset datasets indicated incomplete sequencing despite the large sequencing depth. Sampling was limited to blood, and TCR repertoires in tissue likely differ from TCR repertoires in blood. The genetic and exposure-history diversity represented was limited by the small number of donors. Compared with non-shared clonotypes, clonotypes shared by all four sorted-subset donors had higher generation probabilities. Larger estimated clonotype richness was generally found for naive subsets than for memory subsets. Sharing across a few donors was observed for about 5% of naive CD4, over 3% of naive CD8, 2.3% of memory CD4, and over 0.3% of memory CD8 clonotypes.

Comments on this clone: No antigen is known for it. No base quality values were provided; no much bigger clone lies one nucleotide off.

TCR CDR3 regions were amplified from genomic DNA by multiplex PCR using the deep immunoSEQ assay. Extracted genomic DNA from each cell subset was spread evenly across all wells of several immunoSEQ 96-well plates, with each plate serving as a replicate. For sorted subsets, 200 to 250 ng genomic DNA, equal to some 28,000 T cell genomes, was loaded into each replicate PCR. Purified libraries were measured with a Qubit 3.0 fluorometer, size-checked on a Bioanalyzer 2100, and measured again with the KAPA Library Quantification kit. Every immunoSEQ 96-well plate was sequenced on a separate single-read 150-cycle Illumina NextSeq 550 flow cell. The authors' pipeline ran thus. Because the immunoSEQ output held only junctional sequences and lacked quality scores, the filtering could not match the filtering applied to full-length reads. To assign V/J genes and CDR3, sequences were annotated using PyIR, a Python wrapper for IgBLAST v1.9, with IMGT germline references. Any read was removed if the V/J assignment was weak (E-value above 1e-6), the CDR3 was missing, or the read contained stop codons, out-of-frame junctions, or ambiguous translated residues. V3J clonotypes were defined as sequences sharing the same inferred V gene, J gene, and CDR3 amino acid sequence. Percentage overlap between repertoires was calculated by dividing the number of shared unique clonotypes by the size of the smaller repertoire. Richness of each repertoire was evaluated using RTK rarefaction, the Chao1 estimator, and Recon v2.1 estimates of unobserved clonotypes. OLGA was used to compute generation probabilities for all TCRbeta clonotypes that the gDNA method yielded from a few donors. The table was pulled from immuneACCESS by TCRdb, which kept in-frame rearrangements only. Such tables lose some clones; where checked, under half of the loss comes from unresolved V genes, and the rest has no known cause. D and trimming come from the DNA, and the V and J calls and clone size come from that table. The sample table records 90,000 to 120,000 clones; 67% of these occur just once. The ten largest clonotypes hold roughly a quarter of the sample.

Healthy HIV-negative adults with no recently reported acute infections or vaccinations were included as donors. Every donor was a Caucasian adult living in Nashville, Tennessee, USA. CD8 memory samples consisted of magnetically selected CD45RO+ cells combined with CCR7-negative CD45RA+ effector memory (TemRA) cells. Blood was collected by leukapheresis, and PBMCs were isolated by Ficoll-Histopaque density gradient centrifugation and then cryopreserved in liquid nitrogen vapor phase. Purity and quantity of every magnetically sorted T cell population were checked by analytical flow cytometry. From each sorted fraction, genomic DNA was isolated and quantified by UV absorbance on a Nanodrop 2000c. The CDR3 has 15 amino acids, counting the end cysteine and phenylalanine. Of the read, only the CDR3 DNA is kept; its 45 bases are in frame from base 1. The germline V gene encodes CDR1 SGDLS and CDR2 YYNGEE. The V end gives up 6 bases and the J end 3 bases, leaving 8 bases in the junction not matched to a gene.

The material sequenced was memory CD8+ T cells sorted from blood. The cell subset or site label for this specimen denotes: CD45RO+ cells pooled with CCR7-negative TemRA cells. The sequence was obtained from a woman aged 25 to 39 in good health. This chain is built from TRBV9 and TRBJ2-1; 8 junctional bases match TRBD2. The DNA sequence is TGTGCCAGCACCCTTATAGCGGGAATCTACAATGAGCAGTTCTTC. Its amino acids are CASTLIAGIYNEQFF.